This passage covers 32 T cell receptor beta chains from one sample sequenced in a study of breast tumors, draining lymph nodes, adjacent tissues. TCRdb reprocessed the multiplex PCR reads with MiXCR, giving one entry per CDR3 protein. The table lists roughly 220,000 distinct CDR3 sequences, less than 40% of them singletons. Breast cancer patients provided tissue from their axillary draining lymph nodes. Sequencing input: axillary lymph node tissue. These receptors all come from a female donor with breast cancer. Some clones in this sample may be carry-over from other donors' samples.

Many counts were recorded for this clonotype. The chain links TRBV10-1 to TRBJ2-1; D call uncertain. V gave up 3 bases and J gave up 0 bases, with 12 bases separating them. Germline CDR1 is WNHNN and CDR2 is SYGVQD (reference sequence). The CDR3 length is 16 residues. The CDR3, as DNA: TGCGCCAGCAGTGAAGGCTTTGGAAGCTCCTACAATGAGCAGTTCTTC. Translation gives CASSEGFGSSYNEQFF.

Many counts were recorded for this clonotype. V and J are TRBV14 and TRBJ2-2; D may be TRBD2 (5 bases). CDR3 length equals 18 residues. The germline V gene encodes CDR1 SGHDN and CDR2 FVKESK. V lost 5 bases and J 3 bases, leaving 22 bases between the germline ends. The CDR3 DNA is TGTGCCAGCAGCGAAGTCATGGACGGGCTCGGGGACACCGGGGAGCTGTTTTTT. This sequence encodes CASSEVMDGLGDTGELFF.

This clonotype was seen a few times. The chain employs TRBV9 and TRBJ1-4; D ambiguous. Germline values: CDR1 SGDLS, CDR2 YYNGEE. This CDR3 is 14 amino acids long. V gave up 4 bases and J gave up 0 bases, with 7 bases separating them. In DNA form, the CDR3 reads TGTGCCAGCAGCAGACACACAACTAATGAAAAACTGTTTTTT. Its translation: CASSRHTTNEKLFF.

The chain couples TRBV2 to TRBJ2-7; 10 nucleotides agree with TRBD2. Trimming took 10 bases from V and 3 from J; bases not matched to a gene: 9. This CDR3 is built from 14 residues. Germline V CDR1 and CDR2: SNHLY, FYNNEI. The CDR3, as DNA: TGTGCCACCGAGGGGCCTAGCGGGGGCTACGAGCAGTACTTC. Translating it yields CATEGPSGGYEQYF.

This clonotype was picked up many times. The chain joins TRBV2 to TRBJ1-6, with D uncertain. CDR1 is SNHLY and CDR2 is FYNNEI in the germline V gene. The CDR3 has 14 amino acids. Trimming removed 6 bases at V and 0 bases at J, with 6 bases between. CDR3 residues: CASRLSSYNSPLHF. As DNA, the CDR3 is TGTGCCAGCAGGTTGAGCTCCTATAATTCACCCCTCCACTTT.

The chain couples TRBV6-1 to TRBJ2-3; D perhaps matches TRBD2 (5 bases). Germline V CDR1 and CDR2: MNHNS, SASEGT. Trimming took 8 bases from V and 1 from J, leaving 19 bases between them. This CDR3 has 16 residues. The CDR3 nucleotides read TGTGCCAGCCTCCGGGGAAGCCCCTTTGGCACAGATACGCAGTATTTT. Translation gives CASLRGSPFGTDTQYF.

This clonotype has a single count. The gene calls are TRBV7-2 and TRBJ2-3; D is possibly TRBD2 (5 bases). The CDR3 loop spans 16 amino acids. V lost 1 base to trimming and J lost 3 bases, with 14 bases between them. CDR1 SGHTA and CDR2 FQGNSA come from the germline V gene. DNA of the CDR3: TGTGCCAGCAGCTTAGGGCCTAGCAAATCTACAGATACGCAGTATTTT. Translation gives CASSLGPSKSTDTQYF.

This clonotype came up many times. This chain connects TRBV19 to TRBJ2-7, with a possible D match to TRBD1 (5 bases). The V end was cut by 5 bases, the J end by 2 bases, with 13 bases between. Germline lookup yields CDR1 LNHDA and CDR2 SQIVND (reference sequence). This CDR3 is 14 amino acids long. The CDR3 is CASSLMTEPYEQYF. The CDR3 coding sequence is TGTGCCAGTAGTCTGATGACAGAACCCTACGAGCAGTACTTC.

The CDR3 region has the DNA TGTGCCAGCACTTTTAACAGTCCGAGAGCCTATGGCTACACCTTC. The encoded protein is CASTFNSPRAYGYTF. This chain uses TRBV28 with TRBJ1-2; D uncertain. V was shortened by 7 bases and J by 4 bases, with 19 bases between the two germline ends. CDR3 length equals 15 residues. Germline V lookup: CDR1 MDHEN, CDR2 SYDVKM.

This clonotype was seen ten or more times. The chain combines TRBV7-3 with TRBJ2-1; D remains ambiguous. Trimming left V 2 bases short and J 5 bases short, with 10 bases between. Germline loops: CDR1 SGHTA, CDR2 FQGTGA. The CDR3 contains 14 residues. CDR3 loop: CASSLSTVDNEQFF. CDR3 in DNA: TGTGCCAGCAGCTTATCGACCGTTGACAATGAGCAGTTCTTC.

This clonotype was picked up many times. This rearrangement joins TRBV7-9 to TRBJ2-1; D gene uncertain. The germline V and J ends were trimmed by 5 bases and 0 bases, with 11 bases remaining between them. Germline lookup yields CDR1 SEHNR and CDR2 FQNEAQ (reference sequence). The CDR3 covers 15 residues. The CDR3 sequence is CASSLGINSYNEQFF. In DNA form, the CDR3 reads TGTGCCAGCAGCCTTGGGATTAACTCCTACAATGAGCAGTTCTTC.

This clonotype was counted between two and nine times. CDR3 in amino acids: CASRGSKETQYF. The DNA for the CDR3 is TGTGCCAGCAGAGGCAGTAAAGAGACCCAGTACTTC. The chain has TRBV28 and TRBJ2-5; D not resolved. Per germline, CDR1 MDHEN and CDR2 SYDVKM. The V end lost 6 bases, the J end lost 3 bases, and 8 bases lay between the germline ends. The CDR3 is 12 residues long. Looking up the rest from reference TRBV28 and TRBJ2-5 gives the full variable domain: DVKVTQSSRYLVKRTGEKVFLECVQDMDHENMFWYRQDPGLGLRLIYFSYDVKMKEKGDIPEGYSVSREKKERFSLILESASTNQTSMYLCASRGSKETQYFGPGTRLLVL.

The V gene is TRBV7-6, the J gene TRBJ2-1; D might be TRBD1 (7 bases). Per the germline V gene, CDR1 is SGHVS and CDR2 is FNYEAQ. V shed 9 bases and J shed 3 bases, with 18 bases lying between them. The CDR3 runs 15 residues. CDR3 loop: CASQGGSGDYNEQFF. The CDR3 DNA is TGTGCCAGTCAGGGGGGCTCCGGGGACTACAATGAGCAGTTCTTC.

Of note for this clonotype: A read error may account for a junction end that differs from germline. The V and J genes are TRBV6-6 and TRBJ2-2, with 9 bases fitting TRBD1. Germline CDR1 reads MNHNY; CDR2 reads SVGAGI (reference sequence). This CDR3 comprises 15 residues. The CDR3 reads CASSHSTGGTGELFF. The DNA for the CDR3 is TGTGCCAGCAGTCACTCGACAGGGGGTACCGGGGAGCTGTTTTTT.

This clonotype was recorded at least ten times. The chain links TRBV5-6 to TRBJ2-1; a weak D match, TRBD1 (6 bases). This CDR3 has 13 residues. Deletions cut 7 bases from V and 6 bases from J, with 14 bases between. Germline CDR1 and CDR2: SGHDT and YYEEEE. The CDR3 DNA follows: TGTGCCAGCTACCCACAGGGTTTCAATGAGCAGTTCTTC. Translating gives CASYPQGFNEQFF.

Ten or more counts support this clonotype. The chain has TRBV7-3 and TRBJ1-6; a possible D gene is TRBD1 (6 bases). The CDR3 is made up of 12 amino acids. Germline lookup yields CDR1 SGHTA and CDR2 FQGTGA. V was clipped by 1 base and J by 13 bases, with 8 bases between them. CDR3 residues: CASSLSRGPLHF. The CDR3 nucleotides read TGTGCCAGCAGCTTAAGTAGGGGGCCCCTCCACTTT.

The sample holds many counts of this clonotype. This chain uses TRBV6-6 with TRBJ1-6; D possibly corresponds to TRBD1 (6 bases). Trimming cost V 7 bases and J 8 bases, with 6 bases left between them. Germline V lookup: CDR1 MNHNY, CDR2 SVGAGI (reference sequence). This CDR3 contains 11 residues. The CDR3 DNA reads TGTGCCAGCAAGGGGGATTCACCCCTCCACTTT. Protein: CASKGDSPLHF.

In its sample, this clonotype was seen once. The V gene is TRBV29-1, the J gene TRBJ1-3, with D tentatively TRBD1 (5 bases). There are 15 residues in the CDR3. Trimming pared 4 bases from V and 0 bases from J, leaving 13 bases between. Germline CDR1 and CDR2: SQVTM and ANQGSEA. CDR3 coding DNA: TGCAGCGTTGCGACAGTCGGGGGCTCTGGAAACACCATATATTTT. This translates into CSVATVGGSGNTIYF.

This clonotype was counted ten times or more. This chain joins TRBV5-1 and TRBJ1-6; D is uncertain. The CDR3 has 14 amino acids. Germline V gene sequence: CDR1 SGHRS, CDR2 YFSETQ. V shed 2 bases and J shed 7 bases, with 10 bases lying between them. CDR3 sequence (DNA): TGCGCCAGCAGCTTTGACGGCCTAAATTCACCCCTCCACTTT. Translation gives CASSFDGLNSPLHF.

This chain joins TRBV20-1 and TRBJ1-4, with 7 bases matching TRBD1. Germline V gene sequence: CDR1 DFQATT, CDR2 SNEGSKA (reference sequence). The junction had 12 bases not matched to a gene; V was cut back by 1 base and J by 16 bases. The CDR3 covers 13 residues. For the CDR3, the DNA is TGCAGTGCTAGAGGCCACAGGGGCCACTCCTCGTTTTTT. Its translation: CSARGHRGHSSFF.

Concerning this clonotype: Germline and junction disagree at one end, which may indicate a read error. The chain joins TRBV9 to TRBJ2-5, with D maybe TRBD2 (6 bases). The CDR3 extends over 14 amino acids. CDR1 and CDR2 (germline): SGDLS, YYNGEE. The CDR3 spells CASSGAGGDETQSF. As DNA, the CDR3 is TGTGCCAGCAGCGGCGCCGGGGGTGATGAGACCCAGTCCTTC.

In this sample, this clonotype turned up many times. V and J are TRBV24-1 and TRBJ2-5, with TRBD1 matching over 7 bases. The CDR3 is 13 residues long. CDR1 and CDR2 (germline): KGHDR, SFDVKD. J gave up 1 base and V 10 bases, and 5 bases lay outside the gene matches. CDR3 sequence: CATDRNFQETQYF. CDR3 DNA sequence: TGTGCCACGGACAGGAACTTCCAAGAGACCCAGTACTTC.

This clonotype appeared a few times. A much more abundant neighbour one base away suggests this may be a read error. The chain uses TRBV7-9 and TRBJ2-7; possibly TRBD1 for D (5 bases). The germline gives CDR1 SEHNR, CDR2 FQNEAQ (reference sequence). CDR3 length equals 15 residues. The CDR3 spells CASSLAAGISYEQHF. CDR3 bases: TGTGCCAGCAGCTTAGCGGCAGGGATATCCTACGAGCAGCACTTC.

In this sample, this clonotype turned up many times. The chain carries TRBV29-1 and TRBJ2-5; 8 bases are shared with TRBD2. The CDR3 loop spans 14 amino acids. J was trimmed by 5 bases and V by 0 bases; bases with no gene match: 5. Per the germline V gene, CDR1 is SQVTM and CDR2 is ANQGSEA. This CDR3 is CSVEDPGLGETQYF. The CDR3 DNA sequence: TGCAGCGTTGAAGATCCGGGACTAGGGGAGACCCAGTACTTC. The variable domain in full, completed from reference TRBV29-1 and TRBJ2-5, reads SAVISQKPSRDICQRGTSLTIQCQVDSQVTMMFWYRQQPGQSLTLIATANQGSEATYESGFVIDKFPISRPNLTFSTLTVSNMSPEDSSIYLCSVEDPGLGETQYFGPGTRLLVL.

There are many counts of this clonotype. The genes are TRBV6-5 and TRBJ2-7; D may be TRBD1 (6 bases). Per germline, CDR1 MNHEY and CDR2 SVGAGI. V lost 4 bases and J 3 bases, leaving 13 bases between the germline ends. This CDR3 has 14 residues. The CDR3 DNA follows: TGTGCCAGCAGTTCGGACAGACTACTCTACGAGCAGTACTTC. It yields the protein CASSSDRLLYEQYF.

J is TRBJ1-2 and V is TRBV19, with 7 bases lining up with TRBD1. J lost 4 bases, V lost 4 bases, and 3 bases had no gene match. Germline V gene lookup returns CDR1 LNHDA and CDR2 SQIVND (reference sequence). The CDR3 totals 13 residues. The CDR3 here is CASSTGQLYGYTF. DNA of the CDR3: TGTGCCAGTAGTACGGGACAGCTCTATGGCTACACCTTC.

The rearrangement links TRBV7-9 to TRBJ2-3, with 8 nucleotides matching TRBD2. CDR1 is SEHNR and CDR2 is FQNEAQ in the germline V gene (reference sequence). The CDR3 spans 16 residues. Trimming at V came to 6 bases and at J to 3 bases, leaving 11 bases not matched to a gene. The CDR3 reads CASRRSGDAGTDTQYF. The DNA for the CDR3 is TGTGCCAGCAGGCGTAGCGGGGACGCGGGGACAGATACGCAGTATTTT. The full variable domain, completed using reference TRBV7-9 and TRBJ2-3, is DTGVSQNPRHKITKRGQNVTFRCDPISEHNRLYWYRQTLGQGPEFLTYFQNEAQLEKSRLLSDRFSAERPKGSFSTLEIQRTEQGDSAMYLCASRRSGDAGTDTQYFGPGTRLTVL.

This clonotype was seen at least ten times. DNA for the CDR3: TGCGCCAGGTCGGGACAGGGGGTTTCAGATACGCAGTATTTT. Its protein product is CARSGQGVSDTQYF. V gene TRBV5-1 combines with J gene TRBJ2-3; 11 bases match TRBD1. The V and J ends lost 8 bases and 4 bases, in that order; junction bases with no gene match: 6. The germline gives CDR1 SGHRS, CDR2 YFSETQ. This CDR3 is built from 14 residues.

The gene calls are TRBV27 and TRBJ2-2, with TRBD1 identical over 9 bases. The CDR3 extends over 14 amino acids. Germline V gene sequence: CDR1 MNHEY, CDR2 SMNVEV (reference sequence). The junction had 8 bases not matched to a gene; V was cut back by 10 bases and J by 5 bases. CDR3 bases: TGTGCCATCTCCGGGACAGGGCGGACCGGGGAGCTGTTTTTT. It specifies CAISGTGRTGELFF.

To note about this clonotype: As the CDR3 is not closed by the conserved phenylalanine or tryptophan, this likely results from a read error. No DNA is shown, since the ends of the CDR3 on it are uncertain; the CDR3 is the one TCRdb lists. The genes are TRBV10-2 and TRBJ1-6; no DNA check was done on the table's D call, TRBD1. Germline CDR1 reads WSHSY; CDR2 reads SAAADI. The CDR3 adds up to 15 amino acids, both ends counted. The CDR3 here is CASSPTPGHNSPPPL.

There are a few counts of this clonotype. The chain uses TRBV7-3 and TRBJ2-5; D is possibly TRBD2 (5 bases). Trimming removed 2 bases from V and 4 bases from J, with 14 bases in between. The V gene's germline CDR1 is SGHTA and CDR2 FQGTGA. The CDR3 extends over 15 amino acids. CDR3 in DNA: TGTGCCAGCAGCTTAGCACCGGGGAAGGGAGAGACCCAGTACTTC. Protein: CASSLAPGKGETQYF.

The chain employs TRBV11-1 and TRBJ2-3, with 8 bases aligning to TRBD2. The CDR3 has 14 residues. After removal of 3 bases from V and 8 bases from J, the junction contained 7 bases not matched to a gene. Germline CDR1 SGHAT, CDR2 FQDESV (reference sequence). The CDR3: CASSFSSGGATQYF. CDR3 in DNA: TGTGCCAGCAGCTTTTCCTCGGGGGGGGCTACGCAGTATTTT.